This passage covers 26 T cell receptor beta chains from one sample sequenced in a study of blood T cells in healthy people across ages. A second 7 to 11 cycle PCR used barcoded and J-beta primers. TCRdb re-called the 5' RACE reads through MiXCR, storing one row per CDR3 protein. This table has about 1.5 million distinct CDR3 sequences, roughly 43% appearing once. Sequenced input: blood. These receptors all stem from a woman aged 18-29 years in good health.

The chain uses TRBV4-2 and TRBJ2-3; a possible D gene is TRBD2 (5 bases). The germline V gene encodes CDR1 LGHNA and CDR2 YNFKEQ. Trimming removed 0 bases at V and 3 bases at J, with 19 bases between. The CDR3 sequence is 18 residues long. The CDR3 reads CASSQDGGRTYWTDTQYF. CDR3 in DNA: TGTGCCAGCAGCCAAGATGGAGGACGGACCTATTGGACAGATACGCAGTATTTT.

This sequence joins TRBV10-3 and TRBJ2-5, with 10 bases identical to TRBD2. This CDR3 region has 15 residues. V shed 2 bases and J 11 bases; nucleotides not matched to a gene: 11. Germline V gives CDR1 ENHRY, CDR2 SYGVKD. The CDR3 sequence: CAISEERGGYNEQYF. The CDR3 nucleotides read TGTGCCATCAGTGAGGAGCGGGGGGGTTACAATGAGCAGTACTTC.

This clonotype was counted only a few times. This rearrangement joins TRBV6-5 to TRBJ2-5, with D unclear. Trimming pared 4 bases from V and 2 bases from J, leaving 8 bases between. Germline CDR1 and CDR2: MNHEY and SVGAGI. The CDR3 has 13 amino acids. In DNA form, the CDR3 reads TGTGCCAGCAGTTCCCAGCGACAAGAGACCCAGTACTTC. Translation gives CASSSQRQETQYF.

This CDR3 is CSATMTGGSDVRYGYTF. Written as DNA, the CDR3 is TGCAGTGCAACAATGACAGGGGGAAGTGATGTCCGCTATGGCTACACCTTC. The chain joins TRBV20-1 to TRBJ1-2, with TRBD1 matching over 9 bases. Unmatched junction bases numbered 18, after V lost 6 bases and J lost 4 bases. This CDR3 contains 17 residues. Germline V gene data show CDR1 as DFQATT and CDR2 as SNEGSKA (reference sequence).

V usage is TRBV30 and J usage is TRBJ2-6; D is possibly TRBD1 (5 bases). V lost 2 bases and J 2 bases, leaving 13 bases between the germline ends. CDR1 and CDR2 (germline): GTSNPN, SVGIG (reference sequence). The CDR3 totals 16 residues. The CDR3 DNA follows: TGTGCCTGGAGTAAGTTTCAGGGCGCTGGGGCCAACGTCCTGACTTTC. Residues: CAWSKFQGAGANVLTF. Together with reference TRBV30 and TRBJ2-6, the CDR3 gives the full variable domain: SQTIHQWPATLVQPVGSPLSLECTVEGTSNPNLYWYRQAAGRGLQLLFYSVGIGQISSEVPQNLSASRPQDRQFILSSKKLLLSDSGFYLCAWSKFQGAGANVLTFGAGSRLTVL.

This clonotype was detected a few times. The chain couples TRBV11-2 to TRBJ2-3; 13 nucleotides match TRBD2. Germline assignment: CDR1 SGHAT and CDR2 FQNNGV. The CDR3 has 19 residues. V was clipped by 4 bases and J by 0 bases; unmatched bases: 10. CDR3 region: CASSSLGLAGITSTDTQYF. In nucleotides, the CDR3 is TGTGCCAGCAGCTCCCTGGGACTAGCGGGGATTACTAGCACAGATACGCAGTATTTT. Filled out from reference TRBV11-2 and TRBJ2-3, the complete variable domain reads EAGVAQSPRYKIIEKRQSVAFWCNPISGHATLYWYQQILGQGPKLLIQFQNNGVVDDSQLPKDRFSAERLKGVDSTLKIQPAKLEDSAVYLCASSSLGLAGITSTDTQYFGPGTRLTVL.

This clonotype was picked up one time. Mismatch with germline at one junction end may stem from a read error. CDR3 sequence: CASSFGQPAGELFF. The CDR3 coding sequence is TGTGCTAGCAGCTTTGGACAGCCGGCCGGGGAGCTGTTTTTT. The chain links TRBV7-7 to TRBJ2-2; weak D call: TRBD1 (6 bases). The CDR3 is 14 amino acids. Germline V gives CDR1 SSHAT, CDR2 FNYEAQ (reference sequence).

The chain carries TRBV3-1 and TRBJ2-2, with no clear D. Per germline, CDR1 LGHDT and CDR2 YNNKEL (reference sequence). V was pared by 0 bases and J by 6 bases, with 8 bases between. The CDR3 consists of 14 residues. The CDR3 sequence is CASSQERSPGELFF. CDR3 sequence (DNA): TGTGCCAGCAGCCAAGAAAGGAGTCCCGGGGAGCTGTTTTTT.

This clonotype was seen a few times. This chain joins TRBV6-5 and TRBJ1-2; D perhaps matches TRBD1 (5 bases). V lost 2 bases, J lost 6 bases, and 10 bases lay in between. Per germline, CDR1 MNHEY and CDR2 SVGAGI. The CDR3 contains 13 residues. CDR3 in amino acids: CASSYAGTDGYTF. CDR3 DNA: TGTGCCAGCAGTTACGCGGGGACGGATGGCTACACCTTC.

The chain combines TRBV27 with TRBJ2-1; the D gene is possibly TRBD2 (6 bases). CDR1 is MNHEY, CDR2 SMNVEV, per germline (reference sequence). V was pared by 6 bases and J by 0 bases, with 15 bases between. The CDR3 spans 16 residues. The CDR3 nucleotides are TGTGCCAGCAGGCTGAGGAGGCGGGACTCCTACAATGAGCAGTTCTTC. Translation: CASRLRRRDSYNEQFF.

The genes are TRBV30 and TRBJ2-3; unclear D gene. Germline V gene lookup returns CDR1 GTSNPN and CDR2 SVGIG (reference sequence). The CDR3 is 11 amino acids. V was trimmed by 2 bases and J by 4 bases, leaving 4 bases between them. The CDR3 region has the DNA TGTGCCTGGAGTAGTCCAGATACGCAGTATTTT. This codes for CAWSSPDTQYF.

The chain carries TRBV7-9 and TRBJ2-1; possibly TRBD1 for D (5 bases). Trimming took off 0 bases at V and 2 bases at J, with 11 bases between the two ends. Germline CDR1 SEHNR, CDR2 FQNEAQ (reference sequence). The CDR3 is made up of 16 amino acids. The CDR3 coding sequence is TGTGCCAGCAGCTTAGCGGTCAGGGCTACCTACAATGAGCAGTTCTTC. It specifies CASSLAVRATYNEQFF.

The V gene is TRBV2, the J gene TRBJ2-3; 8 bases align to TRBD1. The CDR3 extends over 15 amino acids. CDR1 SNHLY and CDR2 FYNNEI come from the germline V gene. V gave up 6 bases and J gave up 2 bases; unmatched junction bases: 7. CDR3 amino acids: CASSVWTGLTDTQYF. CDR3 DNA: TGTGCCAGCAGCGTCTGGACAGGGCTCACAGATACGCAGTATTTT.

This sequence joins TRBV29-1 and TRBJ1-2; D gene unclear. The CDR3 consists of 12 residues. CDR1 and CDR2 from the germline V gene are SQVTM and ANQGSEA. V shed 1 base and J shed 2 bases, with 5 bases lying between them. This CDR3 is CSVEADNYGYTF. The CDR3 DNA reads TGCAGCGTTGAAGCTGACAACTATGGCTACACCTTC. Combining the CDR3 with reference TRBV29-1 and TRBJ1-2 gives the whole variable domain SAVISQKPSRDICQRGTSLTIQCQVDSQVTMMFWYRQQPGQSLTLIATANQGSEATYESGFVIDKFPISRPNLTFSTLTVSNMSPEDSSIYLCSVEADNYGYTFGSGTRLTVV.

This clonotype was picked up one time. The V gene is TRBV6-5, the J gene TRBJ1-1; possible D gene TRBD1, 5 bases. Trimming took 0 bases from V and 4 from J, leaving 9 bases between them. The CDR3 spans 14 residues. Per the germline V gene, CDR1 is MNHEY and CDR2 is SVGAGI. CDR3 sequence (DNA): TGTGCCAGCAGTTACTCGGGGGTCGTCACTGAAGCTTTCTTT. Its protein is CASSYSGVVTEAFF.

The chain recombines TRBV12-3 or TRBV12-4 with TRBJ2-6, with unresolved D. This CDR3 is 16 amino acids long. V was clipped by 7 bases and J by 4 bases, with 17 bases between them. This CDR3 reads CASTQDWGSGANVLTF. As DNA, the CDR3 is TGTGCCAGCACCCAAGATTGGGGTTCGGGGGCCAACGTCCTGACTTTC.

This clonotype has just a few counts. The genes are TRBV6-7 and TRBJ2-2; no definite D call. TRBV6-7 is an ORF; its function is uncertain. The ends were cut back, 7 bases at V and 3 bases at J, with 6 bases in the middle. The CDR3 consists of 12 residues. CDR3: CASNPYTGELFF. The CDR3 bases are TGTGCCAGCAACCCGTACACCGGGGAGCTGTTTTTT.

This clonotype has just a few counts. This chain connects TRBV20-1 to TRBJ2-7; D is ambiguous. The J call may be wrong; the DNA end is better matched by TRBJ2-5. CDR1 is DFQATT and CDR2 is SNEGSKA in the germline V gene (reference sequence). This CDR3 is built from 15 residues. CDR3 in DNA: TGCAGTGCTAGAGACCCCTTACGCGTTTCGGAGACCCAGTACTTC. It translates to CSARDPLRVSETQYF.

This chain connects TRBV7-9 to TRBJ1-2; 9 bases are a match to TRBD1. J lost 5 bases, V lost 3 bases, and 13 bases had no gene match. CDR3 length: 17 residues. Germline-derived CDR1 and CDR2 are SEHNR and FQNEAQ (reference sequence). CDR3 loop: CASSLSVWDRDAYGYTF. CDR3 in DNA: TGTGCCAGCAGCTTGAGTGTGTGGGACAGGGATGCTTATGGCTACACCTTC.

To note about this clonotype: This clone may be a read error of a much larger clone one base away. The rearrangement joins TRBV6-2 or TRBV6-3 to TRBJ1-5; TRBD1 matches 7 bases. The germline CDR1 and CDR2 sequences are MNHEY and SVGEGT. This CDR3 is built from 13 residues. V trimming: 2 bases; J trimming: 6 bases; junction bases outside the gene matches: 1. CDR3 protein: CASSYEGAQPQHF. In DNA, the CDR3 is TGTGCCAGCAGTTACGAGGGGGCTCAGCCCCAGCATTTT.

The V call is TRBV20-1, the J call TRBJ1-6; D call uncertain. V was shortened by 0 bases and J by 10 bases, with 16 bases between the two germline ends. The CDR3 is 15 amino acids. Germline V lookup: CDR1 DFQATT, CDR2 SNEGSKA (reference sequence). CDR3 protein: CSARDWVGEQSPLHF. The CDR3 bases are TGCAGTGCTAGAGATTGGGTCGGGGAACAATCACCCCTCCACTTT.

The chain carries TRBV10-3 and TRBJ2-5, with a weak D call TRBD1 (5 bases). V gave up 3 bases and J gave up 2 bases, with 13 bases separating them. From germline, CDR1 is ENHRY and CDR2 SYGVKD. CDR3 length: 15 residues. The CDR3 loop reads CAISEVGANQETQYF. The DNA for the CDR3 is TGTGCCATCAGTGAAGTTGGGGCGAATCAAGAGACCCAGTACTTC.

This chain connects TRBV6-7 to TRBJ1-1; tentatively, D is TRBD1 (6 bases). TRBV6-7 is an open reading frame, and its role is uncertain. This CDR3 has 13 residues. Trimming stripped 10 bases from V and 2 bases from J, with 14 bases between. CDR3 nucleotide sequence: TGTGCCACCGCGGGGGGGCACAACACTGAAGCTTTCTTT. This translates into CATAGGHNTEAFF.

V is TRBV2 and J is TRBJ1-1; D uncertain. V was cut by 0 bases and J by 7 bases, with 12 bases left in between. The CDR3 is 14 residues long. Germline CDR1 SNHLY, CDR2 FYNNEI. CDR3 region: CASSEAEVKDEAFF. CDR3 bases: TGTGCCAGCAGTGAAGCCGAGGTTAAGGATGAAGCTTTCTTT. The full variable domain, in which reference TRBV2 and TRBJ1-1 provide the parts outside the CDR3, is EPEVTQTPSHQVTQMGQEVILRCVPISNHLYFYWYRQILGQKVEFLVSFYNNEISEKSEIFDDQFSVERPDGSNFTLKIRSTKLEDSAMYFCASSEAEVKDEAFFGQGTRLTVV.

This clonotype appeared a few times. The chain has TRBV29-1 and TRBJ1-5, with TRBD1 as a possible D gene (5 bases). The germline gives CDR1 SQVTM, CDR2 ANQGSEA. V shed 6 bases and J shed 0 bases, with 18 bases lying between them. The length of the CDR3 is 16 residues. CDR3 bases: TGCAGCGTCGATCGGGACGCCGGTTATAGCAATCAGCCCCAGCATTTT. It translates to CSVDRDAGYSNQPQHF.

This chain connects TRBV7-9 to TRBJ2-3; D perhaps matches TRBD1 (5 bases). Germline V gene sequence: CDR1 SEHNR, CDR2 FQNEAQ (reference sequence). The V end was cut by 2 bases, the J end by 1 base, with 10 bases between. The CDR3 length is 15 residues. In DNA, the CDR3 is TGTGCCAGCAGCTTACATGGGGCTGGCACAGATACGCAGTATTTT. This encodes CASSLHGAGTDTQYF.